Below are 9 T cell receptor beta chains sequenced from a single sample in a study of T cells in women clearing cervical HPV infection. Only in-frame clones appear in the TCRdb table, and some are missing; sequencing was by immunoSEQ multiplex PCR. Its table records around 30,000 clones. The sequenced sample was blood buffy coat. Receptors originate from a woman aged 18 to 75 with a cervical HPV16 infection that either progressed to CIN3+ or cleared (not recorded which).

Points on this clone: The read terminates 3 residues before the CDR3 end, so the remaining end is supplied by the germline J gene. This chain links TRBV7-2 with TRBJ2-7; TRBD2 aligns across 7 bases. V trimming: 6 bases; J trimming: 0 bases; junction bases outside the gene matches: 5. Germline V gene lookup returns CDR1 SGHTA and CDR2 FQGNSA. The CDR3 length is 14 residues. The sequenced part of the CDR3 DNA is TGTGCCAGCAGTGGGGGGGGGTACTCCTACGAG. It encodes CASSGGGYSYE. The whole CDR3 sequence reads CASSGGGYSYEQYF.

Comment on this clone: The read ends 3 residues before the CDR3 terminus; that terminus is restored from the germline J gene. The chain has TRBV5-1 and TRBJ2-2; D not certain. Germline V gene lookup returns CDR1 SGHRS and CDR2 YFSETQ. The CDR3 length is 14 residues. The sequenced CDR3 bases are TGCGCCAGCAGCCCGGATACAGAAACCGGAAAG. This encodes CASSPDTETGK. The whole CDR3 sequence reads CASSPDTETGKLFF.

Comment on this clone: An end of the junction does not agree with germline; a read error may underlie this. From the germline J gene comes the end of the CDR3, since the read stops 3 residues before it. The genes are TRBV4-2 and TRBJ2-2; the D is unclear. CDR1 and CDR2 (germline): LGHNA, YNFKEQ. This CDR3 comprises 16 residues. This CDR3 is CASSQGGLTNTGELFF. CDR3 DNA, as far as it was read: TGCGCCAGCAGCCAAGGCGGCCTTACGAACACCGGGGAG.

Points on this clone: The read ends 3 residues shy of where the CDR3 ends; the end is completed using the germline J gene. The chain uses TRBV2 and TRBJ1-2, with 8 nucleotides matching TRBD1. This CDR3 spans 12 amino acids. With 8 bases clipped from V and 6 bases from J, the junction kept 5 bases outside the gene matches. CDR1 is SNHLY, CDR2 FYNNEI, per germline. CDR3 bases read: TGTGCCAGCCAGGGACAGGCCGATGGC. Residues: CASQGQADG. The whole CDR3 region reads CASQGQADGYTF.

For this clone: The read comes to an end 3 residues before the CDR3 does, leaving the germline J gene to fill in the end. The chain has TRBV18 and TRBJ2-7, with 7 bases fitting TRBD2. Germline CDR1 reads KGHSH; CDR2 reads LQKENI. The ends lost 4 bases at V and 1 base at J; junction bases unmatched: 4. This CDR3 contains 14 residues. The CDR3 loop reads CASSLSGSSYEQYF. CDR3 bases read: TGTGCCAGCTCACTTAGCGGGTCTTCCTACGAG.

Remarks on this clone: The CDR3 is cut off 3 residues early in the read; its end comes from the germline J gene. This chain joins TRBV7-9 and TRBJ2-7, with D perhaps matching TRBD1 (6 bases). The CDR3 length is 13 residues. V lost 5 bases, J lost 3 bases, and 11 bases lay in between. The germline V gene encodes CDR1 SEHNR and CDR2 FQNEAQ (reference sequence). This chain's CDR3 is CASSIDRIYEQYF. The sequenced CDR3 bases are TGTGCCAGCAGCATCGACAGGATCTACGAG.

A note on this clone: The read ends 3 residues before the CDR3 terminus; that terminus is restored from the germline J gene. This chain joins TRBV30 and TRBJ1-2, with D perhaps TRBD1 (5 bases). Per germline, CDR1 GTSNPN and CDR2 SVGIG (reference sequence). The CDR3 spans 12 residues. The CDR3 here is CAWSVTGYDYTF. The DNA read from the CDR3 is TGTGCCTGGAGTGTTACAGGCTACGAC.

As regards this clone: The CDR3 goes on 3 residues after the read ends, and that part is filled in from the germline J gene. The rearrangement joins TRBV28 to TRBJ2-1; the D is unclear. This CDR3 has 14 amino acids. Looked up from germline, CDR1 is MDHEN and CDR2 is SYDVKM. V lost 2 bases, J lost 8 bases, and 13 bases lay in between. This CDR3 reads CASSLELERDEQFF. The sequenced part of the CDR3 DNA is TGTGCCAGCAGTTTAGAACTTGAAAGGGATGAG.

Details on this clone: The read stops 3 residues short of the end of the CDR3; the missing end is completed from the germline J gene. V and J are TRBV7-2 and TRBJ2-7; 7 positions agree with TRBD2. Losses at the gene ends were 4 bases for V and 3 bases for J; bases not matched to a gene: 6. The CDR3 has 14 residues. Germline lookup yields CDR1 SGHTA and CDR2 FQGNSA. This CDR3 reads CASSSGTIYYEQYF. The sequenced CDR3 bases are TGTGCCAGCAGCTCCGGGACTATCTACTACGAG.